This T cell receptor (beta chain) was recovered during a study of technical replicates of blood from four donors. There are a few counts of this clone. Clones were sequenced by immunoSEQ multiplex PCR, and TCRdb holds only the in-frame ones, with some missing. The table has under 95,000 clones, around 94% seen once; the top ten hold less than 0.25%. This CDR3 is 12 amino acids long. Trimming pared 6 bases from V and 8 bases from J, leaving 13 bases between. The V gene's germline CDR1 is MDHEN and CDR2 SYDVKM. The receptor was isolated from a human donor in good health. V is TRBV28 and J is TRBJ1-2; D is unresolved. Sequencing was performed on T cells isolated from PBMCs. This CDR3 is CASRALAGGYTF. The CDR3 nucleotides read TGTGCCAGCAGGGCTTTAGCGGGCGGCTACACCTTC.